Sequencing of this T cell receptor (beta chain) was carried out in a study of blood T cell repertoires in COVID-19 (dated by TCRdb to about 2020). Context from the whole study: Samples from collaborators originated in the United States, Italy and Spain and spanned both the acute and convalescent phases of COVID-19. The material from the prospective study consisted of cDNA or gDNA derived from T cells, B-cell-depleted T cells, or PBMCs. Subjects who had been exposed to COVID-19, were actively infected with it, or had recovered from it provided the deeply sampled blood TCRbeta repertoires that made up the dataset. A freely available public database, intended as a resource for researchers studying the immune response to SARS-CoV-2, is where the repertoires were released. The samples were drawn from the first 160 participants of the ongoing ImmuneRACE study and from 1,254 subjects provided by 6 global collaborators. Nearly every sample came with metadata listing a de-identified subject ID, COVID-19 status, age in years and sex. HLA class I and class II types, where available, came from metadata supplied by the sample provider rather than from assay-based typing. What the study reported, not specific to this receptor: The quantity of clinical and demographic metadata differed by source and by participant and was supplied without curation.

CDR1 is given as KGHDR and CDR2 as SFDVKD, both from the germline V gene. V and J are trimmed by 3 bases and 2 bases, and the gene matches miss 5 bases of the junction. From cysteine to phenylalanine, the CDR3 is 16 amino acids long. The retained sequence is limited to the CDR3, 48 bases, with the frame set at the first base. The collaborating institutions used their own protocols to collect whole blood in K2EDTA tubes. Collaborator samples were shipped for TCRbeta analysis as frozen whole blood, isolated PBMCs, or DNA extracted from either sample type. Note on this clone: No cognate antigen has been identified for it. No base quality values were provided; no much bigger clone lies one nucleotide off.

TCRbeta CDR3 regions were amplified from genomic DNA using the immunoSEQ Assay, a bias-controlled multiplex PCR. In the source study's methods: Within the assay, amplification of reference gene primers was used to estimate how many nucleated cells each sample contained. To quantify the absolute abundance of each unique TCRbeta CDR3 rearrangement, sequence reads were collapsed and filtered. For each sample, productive Simpson clonality was calculated as the square root of Simpson's diversity index over productive rearrangements. TCRdb limited this immuneACCESS table to in-frame rearrangements with V and J called. A share of clones is missing; checked studies link under half to unresolved V genes, and the rest is unexplained. Clone size and V and J calls were adopted from that table, with D and trimming inferred from the DNA. The table for this sample lists over 75,000 clones; more than 65% of them were counted only once. The top ten clonotypes cover about 15% of the sample.

Sequencing was done on a sample of peripheral blood. Here the chain combines TRBV24-1 and TRBJ2-7, and TRBD2 aligns with 11 junction nucleotides. This TCR was recovered from a human donor in a cohort sampled during active COVID-19. Here is the DNA: TGTGCCACCAGTGATCGCGGGACTAGCGGCCCCTACGAGCAGTACTTC. This yields the protein CATSDRGTSGPYEQYF.